The next 26 T cell receptor beta chains were all read from a single sample in a study of cytomegalovirus exposure and HLA in healthy donors. Amplification used 60 Vbeta primers and 13 Jbeta primers. Sequenced by immunoSEQ multiplex PCR; TCRdb stores in-frame clones only, minus some. The sample shows over 150,000 clones, less than 80% of them seen only once. Sequenced input: PBMCs. The source of these receptors is a man between 40 and 49 years old in good health and CMV-seronegative.

This rearrangement joins TRBV12-5 to TRBJ1-3; TRBD1 agrees at 9 bases. Looked up from germline, CDR1 is LGHNT and CDR2 is FRNRAP. This CDR3 spans 17 amino acids. V lost 0 bases and J lost 0; bases outside the gene matches: 3. The CDR3 loop is CASGLVDRGLSGNTIYF. The CDR3 DNA sequence: TGTGCTAGTGGTTTGGTGGACAGGGGACTCTCTGGAAACACCATATATTTT. Together with reference TRBV12-5 and TRBJ1-3, the CDR3 gives the full variable domain: DARVTQTPRHKVTEMGQEVTMRCQPILGHNTVFWYRQTMMQGLELLAYFRNRAPLDDSGMPKDRFSAEMPDATLATLKIQPSEPRDSAVYFCASGLVDRGLSGNTIYFGEGSWLTVV.

A remark on this clone: The junction differs from germline at one of its ends, possibly a read error. The chain recombines TRBV7-2 with TRBJ1-3, with D possibly TRBD1 on 5 matching bases. The germline gives CDR1 SGHTA, CDR2 FQGNSA. The CDR3 length is 18 residues. CDR3 sequence reads: CASGFGGSALDSGNTIYF. The DNA for the CDR3 is TGTGCCAGCGGCTTCGGGGGGAGTGCCCTAGACTCTGGAAACACCATATATTTT.

In regard to this clone: One end of the junction does not line up with germline, which may come from a read error. Other DNA sequences from this sample encode an identical CDR3 as well. The V and J genes are TRBV27 and TRBJ2-2, with 7 bases aligning to TRBD2. Looked up from germline, CDR1 is MNHEY and CDR2 is SMNVEV (reference sequence). The CDR3 has 15 residues. The CDR3 loop reads CASSFGGTPTGELFF. The CDR3 DNA is TGTGCCAGCAGTTTCGGGGGGACTCCCACCGGGGAGCTATTTTTT.

The rearrangement joins TRBV7-2 to TRBJ1-6, with unresolved D. CDR1 SGHTA and CDR2 FQGNSA come from the germline V gene. CDR3 size: 13 residues. Trimming shortened V by 5 bases and J by 7 bases, and 9 bases separated the two germline ends. The CDR3 DNA follows: TGTGCCAGCAGCACGGTGGAGAATTCACCCCTCCACTTT. This codes for CASSTVENSPLHF.

This clone has a single count. This chain connects TRBV5-1 to TRBJ2-7; 7 bases are a match to TRBD1. Germline V gene data show CDR1 as SGHRS and CDR2 as YFSETQ. The CDR3 is 12 amino acids. V lost 5 bases to trimming and J lost 6 bases; unmatched junction nucleotides: 5. The CDR3 here is CASSQQGFEQYF. CDR3 in DNA: TGCGCCAGCAGTCAACAGGGGTTCGAGCAGTACTTC.

This chain joins TRBV19 and TRBJ2-5; D gene ambiguous. CDR1 and CDR2 from the germline V gene are LNHDA and SQIVND (reference sequence). V was shortened by 5 bases and J by 4 bases, with 11 bases between the two germline ends. The CDR3 contains 13 residues. For the CDR3, the DNA is TGTGCCAGTAGTCAGGCGAGAAGAGAGACCCAGTACTTC. Translated: CASSQARRETQYF.

The chain recombines TRBV27 with TRBJ1-6; no clear D. The V end was cut by 1 base, the J end by 1 base, with 8 bases between. The CDR3 sequence is 16 residues long. Per the germline V gene, CDR1 is MNHEY and CDR2 is SMNVEV (reference sequence). CDR3 in DNA: TGTGCCAGCAGTTTATTTACGGTATCCTATAATTCACCCCTCCACTTT. Translated, it gives CASSLFTVSYNSPLHF.

In DNA form, the CDR3 reads TGTGCCAGCAGCATAGGGACACCAAATGAGCAGTTCTTC. Its translation: CASSIGTPNEQFF. This chain links TRBV7-2 with TRBJ2-1; perhaps TRBD1 as D (6 bases). The CDR3 is made up of 13 amino acids. The V end was cut by 5 bases, the J end by 7 bases, with 12 bases between. Germline V gene lookup returns CDR1 SGHTA and CDR2 FQGNSA.

This clone was detected only once. The gene calls are TRBV28 and TRBJ2-2; 7 nucleotides match TRBD1. This CDR3 region has 15 residues. V lost 7 bases, J lost 6 bases, and 11 bases stayed unmatched. CDR1 MDHEN and CDR2 SYDVKM come from the germline V gene. The CDR3 sequence is CASTPFITGAGELFF. CDR3 nucleotides: TGTGCCAGCACCCCCTTCATTACAGGGGCCGGGGAGCTGTTTTTT.

The chain has TRBV2 and TRBJ2-2; D is perhaps TRBD2 (6 bases). The CDR3 consists of 16 residues. Germline assignment: CDR1 SNHLY and CDR2 FYNNEI. Deletions cut 8 bases from V and 1 base from J, with 17 bases between. The CDR3 coding sequence is TGTGCCAGCGGGCGGCGGGGAAGCCAGAACACCGGGGAGCTGTTTTTT. Protein product: CASGRRGSQNTGELFF.

In its sample, this clone was seen a few times. The gene calls are TRBV7-9 and TRBJ2-3; D call uncertain. CDR1 and CDR2 (germline): SEHNR, FQNEAQ (reference sequence). The V gene lost 2 bases and the J gene lost 5 bases, with 5 bases spanning the gap. The CDR3 spans 12 residues. The CDR3 sequence is CASSLPVDTQYF. The CDR3 DNA follows: TGTGCCAGCAGCTTACCCGTAGATACGCAGTATTTT.

This clone was counted once. This chain's CDR3 is CASSLIHSEAFF. The CDR3 nucleotides are TGTGCCAGCAGTTTAATCCACTCTGAAGCTTTCTTT. This chain uses TRBV28 with TRBJ1-1; no reliable D call. Trimming pared 2 bases from V and 6 bases from J, leaving 7 bases between. The V gene's germline CDR1 is MDHEN and CDR2 SYDVKM. This CDR3 has 12 residues.

The chain has TRBV27 and TRBJ2-1; D is perhaps TRBD2 (6 bases). CDR1 and CDR2 from the germline V gene are MNHEY and SMNVEV (reference sequence). The V end lost 3 bases, the J end lost 3 bases, and 15 bases lay between the germline ends. The CDR3 length is 16 residues. The CDR3 DNA is TGTGCCAGCAGTTTGGAGGGAGGCAGCTTCTACAATGAGCAGTTCTTC. Its protein product is CASSLEGGSFYNEQFF.

This rearrangement joins TRBV5-8 to TRBJ2-7, with 7 positions matching TRBD1. Unmatched junction bases numbered 10, after V lost 2 bases and J lost 2 bases. The germline CDR1 and CDR2 sequences are SGHTS and YDEGEE. The CDR3 has 16 amino acids. The CDR3 loop reads CASSLITGTDPYEQYF. CDR3 nucleotide sequence: TGTGCCAGCAGCTTAATCACCGGGACAGATCCCTACGAGCAGTACTTC.

CDR3 sequence: CASSLRASWDEQFF. In nucleotides, the CDR3 is TGTGCCAGCAGCTTAAGGGCTAGCTGGGATGAGCAGTTCTTC. The J gene is TRBJ2-1, the V gene TRBV7-3, with D possibly TRBD2 on 5 matching bases. The V end was cut by 1 base, the J end by 8 bases, with 12 bases between. CDR3 length equals 14 residues. In germline, CDR1 is SGHTA, CDR2 FQGTGA.

V usage is TRBV29-1 and J usage is TRBJ1-2, with D possibly TRBD1 on 6 matching bases. Germline V gene data show CDR1 as SQVTM and CDR2 as ANQGSEA. The V gene lost 2 bases and the J gene lost 7 bases, with 14 bases spanning the gap. This CDR3 region has 13 residues. The CDR3 is CSVETGQTSGYTF. CDR3 sequence (DNA): TGCAGCGTTGAAACCGGACAGACCTCTGGCTACACCTTC.

Note on this clone: Other DNA sequences within the sample encode an identical CDR3. V and J are TRBV6-6 and TRBJ1-3; TRBD1 aligns across 7 bases. After removal of 6 bases from V and 4 bases from J, the junction contained 9 bases not matched to a gene. CDR1 MNHNY and CDR2 SVGAGI come from the germline V gene (reference sequence). This CDR3 contains 15 residues. Written as DNA, the CDR3 is TGTGCCAGCAGGGCGAGTACAGGGGTCGGAAACACCATATATTTT. Residues: CASRASTGVGNTIYF.

The genes are TRBV5-8 and TRBJ2-7; a weak D match, TRBD2 (5 bases). Germline V CDR1 and CDR2: SGHTS, YDEGEE. Trimming removed 0 bases from V and 4 bases from J, with 5 bases in between. The CDR3 totals 12 residues. The CDR3 DNA sequence: TGTGCCAGCAGCTTGGGCGGGTACGAGCAGTACTTC. Translating it yields CASSLGGYEQYF.

The chain uses TRBV2 and TRBJ2-7, with TRBD2 identical over 7 bases. With V trimmed by 2 bases and J by 3 bases, 7 bases remained unmatched. The CDR3 length is 15 residues. Germline values: CDR1 SNHLY, CDR2 FYNNEI. This CDR3 reads CASSERASGLYEQYF. CDR3 sequence (DNA): TGTGCCAGCAGTGAAAGGGCTAGCGGTCTCTACGAGCAGTACTTC.

The chain is built from TRBV5-1 and TRBJ2-4; 7 bases map to TRBD2. Per germline, CDR1 SGHRS and CDR2 YFSETQ. With 4 bases clipped from V and 6 bases from J, the junction kept 10 bases outside the gene matches. There are 15 residues in the CDR3. DNA of the CDR3: TGCGCCAGCAGCCCTAGCGGTGGGTTTGGAAACATTCAGTACTTC. Protein sequence: CASSPSGGFGNIQYF.

The chain has TRBV5-4 and TRBJ2-7, with 8 bases that match TRBD1. This CDR3 has 14 amino acids. V shed 4 bases and J 3 bases; nucleotides not matched to a gene: 6. Germline assignment: CDR1 SGHNT and CDR2 YYREEE (reference sequence). The CDR3 region has the DNA TGTGCCAGCAGCCCGGACAGGGTAGTCTACGAGCAGTACTTC. This encodes CASSPDRVVYEQYF.

This clone was recorded once. The chain is built from TRBV9 and TRBJ1-4, with 7 bases aligning to TRBD1. CDR1 SGDLS and CDR2 YYNGEE come from the germline V gene. V gave up 3 bases and J gave up 5 bases; unmatched junction bases: 13. The CDR3 is made up of 17 amino acids. DNA of the CDR3: TGTGCCAGCAGCGATCCCCTCGGACAGGCGACAAATGAAAAACTGTTTTTT. Translation: CASSDPLGQATNEKLFF. Supplemented by reference TRBV9 and TRBJ1-4, the full variable domain reads DSGVTQTPKHLITATGQRVTLRCSPRSGDLSVYWYQQSLDQGLQFLIQYYNGEERAKGNILERFSAQQFPDLHSELNLSSLELGDSALYFCASSDPLGQATNEKLFFGSGTQLSVL.

The V gene is TRBV6-6, the J gene TRBJ1-2; D gene ambiguous. This CDR3 has 13 residues. Deletions cut 2 bases from V and 8 bases from J, with 12 bases between. CDR1 is MNHNY, CDR2 SVGAGI, per germline (reference sequence). The CDR3 sequence is CASSYGLKDGYTF. DNA for the CDR3: TGTGCCAGCAGTTACGGACTCAAGGACGGCTACACCTTC.

V usage is TRBV29-1 and J usage is TRBJ2-5; D unresolved. The germline V gene has CDR1 SQVTM and CDR2 ANQGSEA. The CDR3 is made up of 12 amino acids. Trimming left V 5 bases short and J 3 bases short, with 10 bases between. The CDR3 DNA reads as TGCAGCGTTTCAAACCAGGAAGAGACCCAGTACTTC. Protein: CSVSNQEETQYF. The full variable domain, with the rest looked up from reference TRBV29-1 and TRBJ2-5, is SAVISQKPSRDICQRGTSLTIQCQVDSQVTMMFWYRQQPGQSLTLIATANQGSEATYESGFVIDKFPISRPNLTFSTLTVSNMSPEDSSIYLCSVSNQEETQYFGPGTRLLVL.

The chain links TRBV7-6 to TRBJ2-7; a weak D match, TRBD1 (5 bases). This CDR3 is 13 amino acids long. In germline, CDR1 is SGHVS, CDR2 FNYEAQ. V lost 1 base and J lost 6, with 10 bases in between. CDR3 sequence (DNA): TGTGCCAGCAGCTTAGGATTAGGGGTCGAGCAGTACTTC. Translated: CASSLGLGVEQYF.

The CDR3 DNA reads TGTGCCAGCAGCGTAGGAGCGGGGGGAGAGACCCAGTACTTC. This sequence encodes CASSVGAGGETQYF. The chain carries TRBV9 and TRBJ2-5; 9 positions match TRBD2. CDR1 and CDR2 from the germline V gene are SGDLS and YYNGEE. The CDR3 loop spans 14 amino acids. Losses at the gene ends were 0 bases for V and 4 bases for J; bases not matched to a gene: 1. Complete variable domain (other parts from reference TRBV9 and TRBJ2-5): DSGVTQTPKHLITATGQRVTLRCSPRSGDLSVYWYQQSLDQGLQFLIQYYNGEERAKGNILERFSAQQFPDLHSELNLSSLELGDSALYFCASSVGAGGETQYFGPGTRLLVL.